One T cell receptor (beta chain) is described in this entry. This entry comes from a study of shared clonotypes between healthy human individuals. With V trimmed by 5 bases and J by 5 bases, 7 bases remained unmatched. This CDR3 has 16 amino acids. Germline V gives CDR1 SEHNR, CDR2 FQNEAQ (reference sequence). Genomic DNA (from each subset) was split evenly across several immunoSEQ plates. The data were produced by immunoSEQ multiplex PCR, yet TCRdb's version contains in-frame clones alone and is incomplete. Altogether fewer than 500,000 clones are present, roughly 85% being singletons, with the ten largest covering roughly an eighth.

V is TRBV7-9 and J is TRBJ2-1; 12 bases match TRBD2. Sample: PBMCs. This receptor was obtained from a woman aged 40-49 years in good health. Some clones in this sample may be carry-over from other donors' samples. CDR3 loop: CASSPLRLAGDNEQFF. In DNA, the CDR3 is TGTGCCAGCAGCCCACTTCGACTAGCGGGAGACAATGAGCAGTTCTTC.